A selection of T cell receptor beta chains follows, all from one sample in a study of cytomegalovirus exposure and HLA in healthy donors. The assay was immunoSEQ multiplex PCR, and TCRdb's table has in-frame clones only and misses some. Here the sample spans roughly 170,000 clones, approximately 71% being singletons. What was sequenced was PBMCs. These receptors all come from a girl between 10 and 17 years old in good health and CMV-seronegative. Both conserved end residues are trimmed from each CDR3.

j_call: TRBJ1-1; v_call: TRBV7-9; cdr3_aa: ASSFRSGGNTEAF
j_call: TRBJ1-1; v_call: TRBV5-1; cdr3_aa: ASRQELNTEAF
j_call: TRBJ1-5; v_call: TRBV28; cdr3_aa: ASNAWGQANQPQH
j_call: TRBJ1-1; v_call: TRBV5-4; cdr3_aa: ASSFGRSAAF
j_call: TRBJ1-4; v_call: TRBV5-8; cdr3_aa: ASSPRRGGSEKLF
j_call: TRBJ2-3; v_call: TRBV6-5; cdr3_aa: ASSSPVSADTDTQY
j_call: TRBJ1-5; v_call: TRBV18; cdr3_aa: ASSPRQGRDQPQH
j_call: TRBJ1-6; v_call: TRBV7-8; cdr3_aa: ASSLAKSASPLH
j_call: TRBJ2-1; v_call: TRBV7-9; cdr3_aa: AAPTGGGNEQF
j_call: TRBJ2-7; v_call: TRBV4-2; cdr3_aa: ASSQDPAGIREQY
j_call: TRBJ1-1; v_call: TRBV18; cdr3_aa: ASSPRTGMNTEAF
j_call: TRBJ2-3; v_call: TRBV5-1; cdr3_aa: ASSLVGTSLDTQY
j_call: TRBJ1-1; v_call: TRBV19; cdr3_aa: ASSTTGSNTEAF
j_call: TRBJ1-1; v_call: TRBV5-1; cdr3_aa: ASSLRQLTEAF
j_call: TRBJ2-7; v_call: TRBV6-5; cdr3_aa: ASSASLGTYEQY
j_call: TRBJ1-3; v_call: TRBV10-3; cdr3_aa: AISDGAFGNTIY
j_call: TRBJ1-1; v_call: TRBV7-9; cdr3_aa: ASSSPGGAGTEAF
j_call: TRBJ1-1; v_call: TRBV9; cdr3_aa: ASSVEVVTGGEAF